What follows is one T cell receptor beta chain and its context. Its antigen is not identified. This entry belongs to a study of T cell repertoires and HLA-DP antigens. Across the whole study: The donors, ranging 18-to-29 to 60-to-69 years, included a couple of males and one female.

Per germline, CDR1 GTSNPN and CDR2 SVGIG (reference sequence). The CDR3 has 14 amino acids. With 0 bases clipped from V and 3 bases from J, the junction kept 4 bases outside the gene matches. Some clones are missing from TCRdb's copy, which holds only in-frame ones; the method was immunoSEQ multiplex PCR. The sample holds roughly 110,000 clones; 92% are singletons and the top ten take 0.25% to 0.3%. Study outcomes and limitations: Clones undetected before culture averaged about 35% against one allele and 50% to 55% against the other.

This sequence originates from a woman aged 18-35 years in good health and CMV-seronegative. The sample was CD4+ T cells from PBMCs. The chain joins TRBV30 to TRBJ1-2, with 7 bases lining up with TRBD1. This chain's CDR3 is CAWSVGRGDYGYTF. The CDR3 DNA is TGTGCCTGGAGTGTAGGCAGGGGGGACTATGGCTACACCTTC.